One sample yielded the 32 T cell receptor beta chains listed below, sequenced in a study of control samples from healthy donors and cancer patients. Profiled with immunoSEQ multiplex PCR; TCRdb holds only in-frame clones, not every one. The sample includes around 33,000 clones, 86% of them seen just once. The sequencing input was PBMCs. The receptor set was obtained from a woman in her thirties or forties with lung cancer.

The chain has TRBV5-6 and TRBJ1-1; D may be TRBD1 (6 bases). Trimming took off 1 base at V and 5 bases at J, with 12 bases between the two ends. CDR3 length equals 14 residues. Germline V gene data show CDR1 as SGHDT and CDR2 as YYEEEE. This chain's CDR3 is CASSLQGLGTEAFF. CDR3 sequence (DNA): TGTGCCAGCAGCTTGCAGGGGCTGGGAACTGAAGCTTTCTTT. The whole variable domain, remainder taken from reference TRBV5-6 and TRBJ1-1, is DAGVTQSPTHLIKTRGQQVTLRCSPKSGHDTVSWYQQALGQGPQFIFQYYEEEERQRGNFPDRFSGHQFPNYSSELNVNALLLGDSALYLCASSLQGLGTEAFFGQGTRLTVV.

The chain carries TRBV5-1 and TRBJ2-7; TRBD1 matches 9 bases. The length of the CDR3 is 14 residues. The germline V gene has CDR1 SGHRS and CDR2 YFSETQ. The trim removed 1 base at V and 5 bases at J, leaving 4 bases unmatched. The CDR3 bases are TGCGCCAGCAGCTTGAGGACAGGGGAGGACGAGCAGTACTTC. Residues: CASSLRTGEDEQYF.

CDR3 nucleotide sequence: TGTGCCAGCAGCTTGGTGGGATCCACCGGGGAGCTGTTTTTT. Protein sequence: CASSLVGSTGELFF. V gene TRBV5-4 combines with J gene TRBJ2-2; no firm D call. Germline values: CDR1 SGHNT, CDR2 YYREEE (reference sequence). Trimming took 0 bases from V and 4 from J, leaving 7 bases between them. The CDR3 has 14 amino acids.

The chain is built from TRBV19 and TRBJ2-7, with unresolved D. V was cut by 6 bases and J by 0 bases, with 9 bases left in between. This CDR3 comprises 13 residues. Per germline, CDR1 LNHDA and CDR2 SQIVND (reference sequence). CDR3 nucleotide sequence: TGTGCCAGTAGCCCACTTACCTCCTACGAGCAGTACTTC. Amino acids: CASSPLTSYEQYF.

The CDR3 spells CASSHSAGQGGTGELFF. DNA of the CDR3: TGTGCCAGCAGCCATTCTGCTGGACAGGGTGGGACCGGGGAGCTGTTTTTT. The gene calls are TRBV7-9 and TRBJ2-2; 8 nucleotides agree with TRBD1. V was pared by 5 bases and J by 5 bases, with 13 bases of the junction left unmatched. This CDR3 contains 17 residues. CDR1 and CDR2 from the germline V gene are SEHNR and FQNEAQ (reference sequence).

The rearrangement uses TRBV6-5 and TRBJ2-7, with 7 nucleotides matching TRBD1. The CDR3 spans 15 residues. In germline, CDR1 is MNHEY, CDR2 SVGAGI. Trimming removed 6 bases from V and 3 bases from J; junction bases left unmatched: 11. CDR3: CASSMGQTLDYEQYF. CDR3 coding DNA: TGTGCCAGCAGCATGGGACAGACTTTAGACTACGAGCAGTACTTC.

The rearrangement joins TRBV28 to TRBJ2-2; no clear D gene. The germline V gene encodes CDR1 MDHEN and CDR2 SYDVKM. V lost 2 bases, J lost 7 bases, and 5 bases lay in between. CDR3 length: 12 residues. This CDR3 is CASSLVNGELFF. In DNA, the CDR3 is TGTGCCAGCAGTTTAGTAAACGGGGAGCTGTTTTTT. The variable domain in full, with the rest retrieved from reference TRBV28 and TRBJ2-2, is DVKVTQSSRYLVKRTGEKVFLECVQDMDHENMFWYRQDPGLGLRLIYFSYDVKMKEKGDIPEGYSVSREKKERFSLILESASTNQTSMYLCASSLVNGELFFGEGSRLTVL.

This clone was counted only a few times. The V gene is TRBV18, the J gene TRBJ2-7; D may correspond to TRBD1 or TRBD2 (5 bases each). The germline CDR1 and CDR2 sequences are KGHSH and LQKENI. The length of the CDR3 is 12 residues. Trimming removed 6 bases at V and 3 bases at J, with 9 bases between. In DNA, the CDR3 is TGTGCCAGCTCTCGGGACGGCTACGAGCAGTACTTC. Amino acids: CASSRDGYEQYF.

This chain joins TRBV5-1 and TRBJ1-2, with D possibly being TRBD1 (6 bases). V was pared by 5 bases and J by 0 bases, with 17 bases between. Looked up from germline, CDR1 is SGHRS and CDR2 is YFSETQ. The CDR3 sequence is 16 residues long. The CDR3 DNA sequence: TGCGCCAGCAGTATTCCCTCGGACAGAGCTAACTATGGCTACACCTTC. It is translated as CASSIPSDRANYGYTF.

V and J are TRBV4-1 and TRBJ2-5, with TRBD2 matching 11 bases. The CDR3 sequence is 17 residues long. V shed 3 bases, J shed 0 bases, and the junction held 6 bases outside the gene matches. Germline V gives CDR1 MGHRA, CDR2 YSYEKL. The CDR3 is CASSHTSGGEYQETQYF. CDR3 nucleotide sequence: TGCGCCAGCAGCCATACTAGCGGGGGAGAGTACCAAGAGACCCAGTACTTC.

The chain is built from TRBV7-2 and TRBJ2-5; TRBD2 might be the D (6 bases). The CDR3 consists of 15 residues. Trimming cost V 3 bases and J 2 bases, with 13 bases left between them. Germline assignment: CDR1 SGHTA and CDR2 FQGNSA. DNA of the CDR3: TGTGCCAGCAGCTTGGTAGCGGCGTATCAAGAGACCCAGTACTTC. Its translation is CASSLVAAYQETQYF.

The chain is built from TRBV11-1 and TRBJ1-1; 8 bases are shared with TRBD1. Germline-derived CDR1 and CDR2 are SGHAT and FQDESV (reference sequence). The CDR3 spans 14 residues. Trimming removed 7 bases from V and 1 base from J; junction bases left unmatched: 5. The CDR3 is CASTSDRGNTEAFF. CDR3 nucleotide sequence: TGTGCCAGCACCAGTGACAGGGGGAACACTGAAGCTTTCTTT.

The chain carries TRBV11-2 and TRBJ1-5; TRBD1 is a possible D gene (5 bases). V was shortened by 0 bases and J by 5 bases, with 5 bases between the two germline ends. There are 13 residues in the CDR3. From germline, CDR1 is SGHAT and CDR2 FQNNGV. The CDR3 bases are TGTGCCAGCAGCTTAGAAGGGGATCAGCCCCAGCATTTT. Translation gives CASSLEGDQPQHF.

The chain uses TRBV5-4 and TRBJ1-2; possibly TRBD1 for D (5 bases). CDR3 length: 15 residues. Looked up from germline, CDR1 is SGHNT and CDR2 is YYREEE (reference sequence). Trimming left V 1 base short and J 2 bases short, with 12 bases between. CDR3 bases: TGTGCCAGCAGCTTGCAAGGGGCCGCCAACTATGGCTACACCTTC. This codes for CASSLQGAANYGYTF.

This chain uses TRBV7-9 with TRBJ1-1, with 8 positions matching TRBD1. The V gene end was trimmed by 1 base and the J gene end by 2 bases; junction bases not matched to a gene: 3. The germline CDR1 and CDR2 sequences are SEHNR and FQNEAQ (reference sequence). The CDR3 runs to 15 residues. CDR3 amino acids: CASSLVQGVNTEAFF. DNA of the CDR3: TGTGCCAGCAGCTTAGTACAGGGGGTTAACACTGAAGCTTTCTTT.

The rearrangement links TRBV7-9 to TRBJ2-2, with TRBD2 identical over 9 bases. The CDR3 is made up of 17 amino acids. Germline V gene lookup returns CDR1 SEHNR and CDR2 FQNEAQ (reference sequence). Trimming at V came to 3 bases and at J to 0 bases, leaving 5 bases not matched to a gene. CDR3 protein: CASSFLAGLTNTGELFF. The CDR3 DNA reads as TGTGCCAGCAGCTTCCTAGCGGGATTGACGAACACCGGGGAGCTGTTTTTT.

The rearrangement joins TRBV30 to TRBJ1-6, with 7 bases aligning to TRBD1. This CDR3 has 15 residues. The germline CDR1 and CDR2 sequences are GTSNPN and SVGIG (reference sequence). V dropped 2 bases and J dropped 9; count of bases not matched to a gene: 10. CDR3 DNA sequence: TGTGCCTGGAGTTATCCGAGACAGGGAGGTTCACCCCTCCACTTT. Translated: CAWSYPRQGGSPLHF.

The chain joins TRBV20-1 to TRBJ1-2; D unresolved. Germline V gene data show CDR1 as DFQATT and CDR2 as SNEGSKA (reference sequence). The CDR3 has 11 amino acids. Trimming removed 3 bases at V and 5 bases at J, with 7 bases between. The CDR3 here is CSASRHYGYTF. In DNA form, the CDR3 reads TGCAGTGCTAGTCGACATTATGGCTACACCTTC.

This chain uses TRBV27 with TRBJ1-5, with D perhaps TRBD1 (6 bases). The germline V gene has CDR1 MNHEY and CDR2 SMNVEV (reference sequence). V lost 5 bases to trimming and J lost 1 base, with 12 bases between them. The CDR3 totals 15 residues. CDR3 in amino acids: CASSPRTASNQPQHF. CDR3 DNA: TGTGCCAGCAGTCCCCGGACAGCAAGCAATCAGCCCCAGCATTTT.

CDR3 region: CASSSRQKSTRNYGYTF. The CDR3 coding sequence is TGTGCCAGCAGTTCTAGACAGAAATCGACCAGGAACTATGGCTACACCTTC. The genes are TRBV28 and TRBJ1-2, with D tentatively TRBD1 (5 bases). The CDR3 contains 17 residues. Germline assignment: CDR1 MDHEN and CDR2 SYDVKM. V was clipped by 4 bases and J by 2 bases, with 20 bases between them.

This rearrangement joins TRBV9 to TRBJ2-7; no firm D call. Germline CDR1 and CDR2: SGDLS and YYNGEE. V shed 4 bases and J shed 0 bases, with 11 bases lying between them. This CDR3 comprises 14 residues. This CDR3 is CASSSVSSSYEQYF. The CDR3 nucleotides are TGTGCCAGCAGCAGCGTAAGTTCCTCCTACGAGCAGTACTTC.

The rearrangement joins TRBV10-3 to TRBJ1-1; weak D call: TRBD1 (6 bases). The germline gives CDR1 ENHRY, CDR2 SYGVKD. The CDR3 consists of 16 residues. V lost 3 bases and J 4 bases, leaving 18 bases between the germline ends. CDR3 sequence reads: CAISDRGRGVRTEAFF. In DNA, the CDR3 is TGTGCCATCAGTGATCGAGGTAGGGGGGTACGCACTGAAGCTTTCTTT.

This clone was picked up one time. This chain joins TRBV6-5 and TRBJ2-2, with TRBD1 matching 7 bases. V shed 5 bases and J 5 bases; nucleotides not matched to a gene: 8. The CDR3 totals 15 residues. The germline gives CDR1 MNHEY, CDR2 SVGAGI. The CDR3 loop is CASSPPGGRTGELFF. In nucleotides, the CDR3 is TGTGCCAGCAGTCCCCCAGGGGGTAGGACCGGGGAGCTGTTTTTT.

The sample holds one count of this clone. The chain couples TRBV5-4 to TRBJ1-1; no definite D call. This CDR3 region has 14 residues. The V gene lost 2 bases and the J gene lost 2 bases, with 10 bases spanning the gap. The V gene's germline CDR1 is SGHNT and CDR2 YYREEE (reference sequence). The CDR3 DNA sequence: TGTGCCAGCAGCTTTAATGAACCCAACACTGAAGCTTTCTTT. This gives the protein CASSFNEPNTEAFF.

This chain connects TRBV2 to TRBJ2-5; 7 nucleotides line up with TRBD2. The V gene's germline CDR1 is SNHLY and CDR2 FYNNEI. The CDR3 length is 15 residues. V trimming: 4 bases; J trimming: 4 bases; junction bases outside the gene matches: 9. This chain's CDR3 is CASSGLASSRETQYF. CDR3 coding DNA: TGTGCCAGCAGTGGACTAGCCAGCTCAAGAGAGACCCAGTACTTC. Looking up the rest from reference TRBV2 and TRBJ2-5 gives the full variable domain: EPEVTQTPSHQVTQMGQEVILRCVPISNHLYFYWYRQILGQKVEFLVSFYNNEISEKSEIFDDQFSVERPDGSNFTLKIRSTKLEDSAMYFCASSGLASSRETQYFGPGTRLLVL.

V usage is TRBV5-1 and J usage is TRBJ2-7, with TRBD1 identical over 7 bases. This CDR3 region has 14 residues. The V gene's germline CDR1 is SGHRS and CDR2 YFSETQ. After removal of 3 bases from V and 6 bases from J, the junction contained 9 bases not matched to a gene. The DNA of the CDR3 is TGCGCCAGCAGCTCCGGGACAGTACGTACCGAGCAGTACTTC. It translates to CASSSGTVRTEQYF.

The chain couples TRBV29-1 to TRBJ1-1, with 10 bases identical to TRBD1. With 6 bases clipped from V and 8 bases from J, the junction kept 12 bases outside the gene matches. The CDR3 runs to 14 residues. CDR1 and CDR2 from the germline V gene are SQVTM and ANQGSEA. Here the CDR3 DNA reads TGCAGCGTACGACCATGGACAGGGGGGGGCGAAGCTTTCTTT. Encoded protein: CSVRPWTGGGEAFF.

This clone was seen just once. V is TRBV4-3 and J is TRBJ2-1; D remains unclear. The CDR3 totals 15 residues. From germline, CDR1 is LGHNA and CDR2 YSLEER. V lost 1 base, J lost 0 bases, and 7 bases lay in between. The CDR3 region has the DNA TGCGCCAGCAGCCAAGTACACCTCTCCTACAATGAGCAGTTCTTC. Translation: CASSQVHLSYNEQFF.

V usage is TRBV6-6 and J usage is TRBJ1-5; D ambiguous. V dropped 7 bases and J dropped 0 bases, with 7 bases sitting between them. The CDR3 contains 13 residues. Looked up from germline, CDR1 is MNHNY and CDR2 is SVGAGI (reference sequence). CDR3 protein: CASMLRSNQPQHF. CDR3 DNA sequence: TGTGCCAGCATGTTACGTAGCAATCAGCCCCAGCATTTT.

The chain joins TRBV2 to TRBJ1-5; a weak D match, TRBD1 (5 bases). The CDR3 runs 14 residues. Trimming pared 1 base from V and 7 bases from J, leaving 11 bases between. Per germline, CDR1 SNHLY and CDR2 FYNNEI. CDR3 nucleotide sequence: TGTGCCAGCAGTGAAGGGGGACTTTTCCAGCCCCAGCATTTT. Its translation is CASSEGGLFQPQHF.

This rearrangement joins TRBV6-6 to TRBJ1-1; maybe TRBD1 (6 bases). The V gene lost 7 bases and the J gene lost 3 bases, with 15 bases spanning the gap. The CDR3 contains 14 residues. CDR1 is MNHNY, CDR2 SVGAGI, per germline (reference sequence). The CDR3 DNA sequence: TGTGCCAGCACGGCAGGGGCGGCGGACACTGAAGCTTTCTTT. This encodes CASTAGAADTEAFF.

The chain joins TRBV4-2 to TRBJ2-7; perhaps TRBD1 as D (6 bases). This CDR3 contains 15 residues. Germline V gives CDR1 LGHNA, CDR2 YNFKEQ. V lost 3 bases, J lost 7 bases, and 19 bases lay in between. The CDR3: CASSQVTPQGDEQYF. The CDR3 region has the DNA TGTGCCAGCAGCCAGGTCACACCACAGGGAGATGAGCAGTACTTC.